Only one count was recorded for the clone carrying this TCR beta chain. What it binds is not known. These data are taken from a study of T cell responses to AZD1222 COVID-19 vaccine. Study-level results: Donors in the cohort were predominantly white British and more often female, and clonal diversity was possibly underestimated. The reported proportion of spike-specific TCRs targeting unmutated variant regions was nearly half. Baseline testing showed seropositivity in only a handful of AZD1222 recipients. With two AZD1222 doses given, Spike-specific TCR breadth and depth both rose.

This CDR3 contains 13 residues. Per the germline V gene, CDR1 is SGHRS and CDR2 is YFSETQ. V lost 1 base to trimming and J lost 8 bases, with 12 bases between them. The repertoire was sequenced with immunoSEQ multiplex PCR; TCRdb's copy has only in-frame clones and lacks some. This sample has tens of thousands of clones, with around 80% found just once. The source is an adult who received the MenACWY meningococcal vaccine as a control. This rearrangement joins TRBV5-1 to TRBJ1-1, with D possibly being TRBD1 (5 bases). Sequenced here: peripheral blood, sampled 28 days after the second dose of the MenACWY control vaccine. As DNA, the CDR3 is TGCGCCAGCAGCTTGCTCGACCGGGGCGAAGCTTTCTTT. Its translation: CASSLLDRGEAFF. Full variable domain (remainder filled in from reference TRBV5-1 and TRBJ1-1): KAGVTQTPRYLIKTRGQQVTLSCSPISGHRSVSWYQQTPGQGLQFLFEYFSETQRNKGNFPGRFSGRQFSNSRSEMNVSTLELGDSALYLCASSLLDRGEAFFGQGTRLTVV.